This T cell receptor (beta chain) derives from a study of T cells in tuberculosis. The repertoire was sequenced with immunoSEQ multiplex PCR; TCRdb's copy has only in-frame clones and lacks some. The sample carries 29,000 or so clones, 92% recorded once. V lost 8 bases and J lost 2, with 12 bases in between. Germline V CDR1 and CDR2: MNHNS, SASEGT. The CDR3 has 14 amino acids. On this clone itself: Antigen unknown.

The time point here: new active TB diagnosis, blood taken before or within 7 days of starting treatment. Overall study findings and caveats: Using the GMM-specific repertoire gave about 84% accuracy versus roughly 68% with motifs.

This specimen was PBMCs, taken at tuberculosis diagnosis. The sequence derives from an adult with tuberculosis. This chain joins TRBV6-1 and TRBJ2-2; possibly TRBD1 for D (6 bases). CDR3 region: CASVPGANTGELFF. The CDR3 DNA follows: TGTGCCAGCGTCCCAGGGGCCAACACCGGGGAGCTGTTTTTT.